The present entry profiles one TCR beta chain with its context. Each sorted subset gave about 9,500 to 110,000 cells for genomic DNA. Libraries were prepared by immunoSEQ multiplex PCR; TCRdb keeps only in-frame clonotypes and omits some of them. The sample has roughly 18,000 clones, over 80% seen once. The sample originates from a study of CD39 and CD103 CD8 tumor-infiltrating T cells. Looking at the study overall: An ovarian cancer patient and a couple of HNSCC patients had repertoire comparisons shown.

Germline V gives CDR1 SGHRS, CDR2 YFSETQ. With V trimmed by 1 base and J by 5 bases, 8 bases remained unmatched. This CDR3 has 17 residues. Patients were not receiving any therapy when their samples were collected. Sorted memory CD8 cells were CD8+CD4-CD45RA-, regardless of CCR7. The rearrangement uses TRBV5-1 and TRBJ2-3; 12 bases are a match to TRBD2. Input material: CD8+ T cells sorted from blood. Subset here: total memory CD8 T cells (CD45RA-CCR7+/-) from blood or uninvolved lymph node. The sequence was obtained from a human donor with head and neck squamous cell carcinoma. The CDR3 region has the DNA TGCGCCAGCAGCTTGCAACTAGCGGGGGGCCAGGGAGATACGCAGTATTTT. Encoded protein: CASSLQLAGGQGDTQYF.